The T cell receptor (beta chain) under discussion was sequenced for a study of post-analysis software for immune sequencing data. Study background: Secondary progressive, relapsing-remitting and progressive-relapsing multiple sclerosis were among the included disease courses. Study findings and constraints: In multiple sclerosis, normalized Chao1 diversity was significantly below that of controls. Controls had lower frequencies than patients of 4 or 5 TRBV segments, which included TRBV5-6, TRBV5-1 and TRBV20-1.

The CDR3 spans 14 residues. Trimming removed 0 bases from V and 2 bases from J, with 9 bases in between. Germline-derived CDR1 and CDR2 are SGDLS and YYNGEE. Unique molecular identifiers were built into the TCR beta cDNA libraries. There were about 1 to 10 million T cells, and about 500,000 cDNA molecules came from them. One entry per CDR3 protein, called by TCRdb with MiXCR from the PCR reads. This sample carries 400,000 to 500,000 distinct CDR3 sequences, approximately 39% of them seen once, and the ten largest clones take less than 10%. This clonotype was seen a handful of times. The antigen is not known.

The sequence was obtained from a girl aged 2 to 9 with multiple sclerosis. The chain has TRBV9 and TRBJ2-7; D is ambiguous. The sample was blood. CDR3 in DNA: TGTGCCAGCAGCGTAGCTCCAGAAACCTACGAGCAGTACTTC. As protein: CASSVAPETYEQYF.